The 8 T cell receptor beta chains reported below all come from one sample, sequenced in a study of blood T cell repertoires in COVID-19. Generated by immunoSEQ multiplex PCR, the TCRdb table keeps only in-frame clones and is missing some. The sample lists about 200,000 clones, around 75% occurring once. Source material: peripheral blood. These receptors originate from a woman in her thirties or forties with COVID-19, enrolled during active disease.

This clone turned up a few times. The chain has TRBV4-1 and TRBJ1-5, with D unclear. The CDR3 loop spans 14 amino acids. Trimming removed 2 bases from V and 10 bases from J, with 15 bases in between. CDR1 is MGHRA and CDR2 is YSYEKL in the germline V gene. DNA for the CDR3: TGCGCCAGCAGCCAAAGTCGAGGCGGTCAACCCCAGCATTTT. Translated: CASSQSRGGQPQHF.

V gene TRBV6-5 combines with J gene TRBJ1-1, with a weak D call TRBD1 (5 bases). The ends were cut back, 6 bases at V and 3 bases at J, with 17 bases in the middle. This CDR3 spans 15 amino acids. CDR1 is MNHEY and CDR2 is SVGAGI in the germline V gene. CDR3 nucleotides: TGTGCCAGCAGCCCCTCCGCGGGGGTGGACACTGAAGCTTTCTTT. This translates into CASSPSAGVDTEAFF.

This chain joins TRBV20-1 and TRBJ2-5; weak D call: TRBD1 (5 bases). The ends were cut back, 7 bases at V and 8 bases at J, with 8 bases in the middle. The CDR3 loop spans 9 amino acids. The germline V gene has CDR1 DFQATT and CDR2 SNEGSKA (reference sequence). CDR3 amino acids: CSDGATQYF. CDR3 nucleotide sequence: TGCAGTGATGGGGCTACCCAGTACTTC.

This chain uses TRBV3-1 (or the pseudogene TRBV3-2) with TRBJ1-2, with D perhaps TRBD1 (6 bases). Germline V gene lookup returns CDR1 LGHDT and CDR2 YNNKEL (reference sequence). The CDR3 has 14 amino acids. Trimming removed 2 bases from V and 8 bases from J, with 15 bases in between. The CDR3: CASSQTPGAQGYTF. In DNA, the CDR3 is TGTGCCAGCAGCCAAACCCCAGGGGCGCAGGGCTACACCTTC.

The chain employs TRBV5-5 and TRBJ2-6; D remains ambiguous. In germline, CDR1 is SGHKS, CDR2 YYEKEE (reference sequence). The V end lost 4 bases, the J end lost 2 bases, and 13 bases lay between the germline ends. There are 16 residues in the CDR3. The CDR3 loop is CASSPRPTTGANVLTF. CDR3 nucleotides: TGTGCCAGCAGCCCCCGCCCGACAACTGGGGCCAACGTCCTGACTTTC.

The V and J genes are TRBV5-1 and TRBJ2-3; the D gene is possibly TRBD1 (7 bases). The CDR3 runs to 18 residues. V dropped 0 bases and J dropped 4 bases, with 21 bases sitting between them. The V gene's germline CDR1 is SGHRS and CDR2 YFSETQ. The CDR3 loop is CASSLAWGQRAAADTQYF. In DNA, the CDR3 is TGCGCCAGCAGCTTGGCCTGGGGACAGCGGGCAGCAGCAGATACGCAGTATTTT. Combining the CDR3 with reference TRBV5-1 and TRBJ2-3 gives the whole variable domain KAGVTQTPRYLIKTRGQQVTLSCSPISGHRSVSWYQQTPGQGLQFLFEYFSETQRNKGNFPGRFSGRQFSNSRSEMNVSTLELGDSALYLCASSLAWGQRAAADTQYFGPGTRLTVL.

The rearrangement joins TRBV6-1 to TRBJ2-7, with 11 bases that match TRBD1. Germline-derived CDR1 and CDR2 are MNHNS and SASEGT. The CDR3 contains 14 residues. V was pared by 3 bases and J by 5 bases, with 3 bases of the junction left unmatched. The CDR3 region has the DNA TGTGCCAGCAGTGAGGGACAGGGGGGCCACGAGCAGTACTTC. As protein: CASSEGQGGHEQYF.

The chain combines TRBV7-9 with TRBJ2-5, with 9 bases matching TRBD1. The V gene's germline CDR1 is SEHNR and CDR2 FQNEAQ (reference sequence). The junction had 5 bases not matched to a gene; V was cut back by 4 bases and J by 5 bases. The length of the CDR3 is 14 residues. The chain's CDR3 is CASSSNRGLETQYF. Written as DNA, the CDR3 is TGTGCCAGCAGCTCGAACAGGGGGCTGGAGACCCAGTACTTC.